This T cell receptor (beta chain) emerged from a study of immune heterogeneity within non-small cell lung tumors. Template input, which was bulk tumor genomic DNA, totaled roughly 650 ng per sample. Several far-apart biopsies were taken per primary tumor during surgery. Before undergoing curative surgery, patients had newly diagnosed non-small cell lung cancer that was untreated. The TCR beta CDR3 region was amplified by multiplex PCR employing 32 V and 13 J primers. Each CDR3 protein is one row after TCRdb ran MiXCR on the multiplex PCR reads. Found here are roughly 2,600 distinct CDR3 sequences, 35% to 45% of them singletons; the top ten hold roughly a fifth. Trimming removed 5 bases at V and 7 bases at J, with 9 bases between. The CDR3 covers 13 residues. The germline V gene has CDR1 LNHNV and CDR2 YYDKDF (reference sequence). By sample fraction, this clonotype is medium-sized.

Material for sequencing was lung tumor tissue. The TCR comes from a woman aged 50 to 60 with non-small cell lung cancer. This chain joins TRBV15 and TRBJ1-6; the D gene is possibly TRBD1 (5 bases). CDR3 residues: CATSLGGNSPLHF. CDR3 DNA sequence: TGTGCCACCAGCTTGGGGGGGAATTCACCCCTCCACTTT.